The rows below give T cell receptor beta chains drawn from one sample of a study of blood T cell repertoires in COVID-19. Repertoires were generated with immunoSEQ multiplex PCR, while TCRdb's copy carries only in-frame clones and drops some. The repertoire holds 98,000 or so clones, 88% seen once, with roughly 2.5% in the top ten. The material sequenced was peripheral blood. These receptor sequences come from a human donor in a cohort sampled during active COVID-19. The CDR3 runs from the conserved cysteine through the conserved F or W. The D gene is left open where the match is weak. Size tells how often a clone was seen (once, few, many) or the class of an expanded clone, and some rows leave it out.

cdr3_aa | cdr3_nt | clone_size | d_call | j_call | v_call
CASSSTGTSGNYNEQFF | TGCGCCAGCAGCTCTACCGGGACTAGCGGGAATTACAATGAGCAGTTCTTC | . | TRBD2 | TRBJ2-1 | TRBV5-1
CASRAGTGGSETQYF | TGTGCCAGCAGAGCCGGGACAGGGGGATCGGAGACCCAGTACTTC | . | TRBD1 | TRBJ2-5 | TRBV6-5
CASSFLGTSGSYEQYF | TGTGCCAGCAGCTTCCTAGGGACTAGCGGCTCCTACGAGCAGTACTTC | . | TRBD2 | TRBJ2-7 | TRBV11-2
CATSRQGGNEQFF | TGTGCCACCAGTAGACAGGGAGGCAATGAGCAGTTCTTC | . | . | TRBJ2-1 | TRBV24-1
CASSPPSSGINEQFF | TGTGCCAGCTCACCACCTAGCTCGGGGATCAATGAGCAGTTCTTC | . | . | TRBJ2-1 | TRBV18
CASSPGQEMNTEAFF | TGTGCCAGCTCACCAGGACAGGAGATGAACACTGAAGCTTTCTTT | . | TRBD1 | TRBJ1-1 | TRBV18
CASFEWRNTEAFF | TGTGCCAGCTTCGAGTGGAGGAACACTGAAGCTTTCTTT | . | . | TRBJ1-1 | TRBV2
CAWSRTGVEQYF | TGTGCCTGGAGTAGAACGGGAGTCGAGCAGTACTTC | . | . | TRBJ2-7 | TRBV30
CARRLGNTEAFF | TGTGCCAGGAGGCTTGGGAACACTGAAGCTTTCTTT | . | . | TRBJ1-1 | TRBV2
CASSQMTGARETQYF | TGTGCCAGCAGCCAAATGACAGGGGCCAGGGAGACCCAGTACTTC | . | TRBD1 | TRBJ2-5 | TRBV7-6
CASSLGVANTEAFF | TGTGCCAGCAGCTTAGGAGTCGCGAACACTGAAGCTTTCTTT | . | . | TRBJ1-1 | TRBV7-9
CASSHPSGRERNEQYF | TGCGCCAGCAGCCATCCATCTGGGAGGGAGCGGAACGAGCAGTACTTC | . | TRBD2 | TRBJ2-7 | TRBV4-1
CASTKPTGTVNTGELFF | TGTGCCAGCACCAAACCCACCGGGACAGTGAACACCGGGGAGCTGTTTTTT | . | TRBD1 | TRBJ2-2 | TRBV5-4
CASARDPGAYEQYF | TGTGCCAGCGCTCGGGACCCAGGGGCCTACGAGCAGTACTTC | . | . | TRBJ2-7 | TRBV27
CAISEGPGLAGGKNTDTQYF | TGTGCCATCAGTGAGGGGCCGGGACTAGCGGGAGGGAAGAACACAGATACGCAGTATTTT | . | TRBD2 | TRBJ2-3 | TRBV10-3
CASSPLIASETQYF | TGTGCCAGCTCACCTTTGATTGCGTCGGAGACCCAGTACTTC | . | . | TRBJ2-5 | TRBV18
CASSEIVQVEQYF | TGTGCCAGCAGTGAAATAGTCCAGGTCGAGCAGTACTTC | . | . | TRBJ2-7 | TRBV6-1
CASSEARGRGRDGYTF | TGTGCCAGCAGTGAAGCGCGCGGGAGGGGGCGCGATGGCTACACCTTC | . | TRBD1 | TRBJ1-2 | TRBV6-1
CASSYQGGNTIYF | TGTGCCAGCAGCTATCAGGGTGGAAACACCATATATTTT | . | . | TRBJ1-3 | TRBV5-6
CASSSGQPGYTF | TGTGCCAGCAGTTCAGGACAGCCTGGCTACACCTTC | few | . | TRBJ1-2 | TRBV6-5
CASSLDFGRAYEQYF | TGTGCCAGCAGCTTAGATTTTGGCAGGGCCTACGAGCAGTACTTC | once | . | TRBJ2-7 | TRBV11-3
CASSQEWAVNTGELFF | TGTGCCAGCAGCCAAGAATGGGCAGTGAACACCGGGGAGCTGTTTTTT | . | . | TRBJ2-2 | TRBV14
CASSRGGGWVTDTQYF | TGTGCCAGCAGTCGTGGCGGGGGATGGGTCACAGATACGCAGTATTTT | once | TRBD2 | TRBJ2-3 | TRBV27
CASSLVVGTGSNQPQHF | TGTGCCAGCAGCTTAGTGGTCGGGACAGGGAGCAATCAGCCCCAGCATTTT | . | TRBD1 | TRBJ1-5 | TRBV7-2
CASSRGQSTQQYF | TGTGCCAGCAGCCGAGGACAGTCTACGCAGCAGTACTTC | once | . | TRBJ2-7 | TRBV14
CASSLSDTNTEAFF | TGCGCCAGCAGCCTATCGGACACGAACACTGAAGCTTTCTTT | . | . | TRBJ1-1 | TRBV5-1
CASSLAHEQFF | TGTGCCAGCAGCTTAGCTCATGAGCAGTTCTTC | . | . | TRBJ2-1 | TRBV5-6
CASSADRAPYEQYF | TGTGCCAGCAGCGCCGACAGGGCACCCTACGAGCAGTACTTC | . | TRBD1 | TRBJ2-7 | TRBV9
CASTAGTYNEQFF | TGCGCCAGCACCGCCGGGACTTACAATGAGCAGTTCTTC | . | . | TRBJ2-1 | TRBV23-1
CASSLPGNQPQHF | TGTGCCAGCAGCTTACCAGGCAATCAGCCCCAGCATTTT | . | . | TRBJ1-5 | TRBV5-6
CASSLVGRLNTEAFF | TGTGCCAGCAGCTTAGTCGGGAGATTGAACACTGAAGCTTTCTTT | . | . | TRBJ1-1 | TRBV11-2
CASSPGRTGGRETQYF | TGTGCCAGCAGCCCAGGGAGGACAGGGGGCCGCGAGACCCAGTACTTC | . | TRBD1 | TRBJ2-5 | TRBV11-3
CASRAVIGELFF | TGTGCCAGCAGGGCCGTTATCGGGGAGCTGTTTTTT | . | . | TRBJ2-2 | TRBV12-3/TRBV12-4
CARSLALATEAFF | TGTGCCAGAAGCTTGGCTCTGGCCACTGAAGCTTTCTTT | . | . | TRBJ1-1 | TRBV5-3
CASSPLDTRNYGYTF | TGTGCCAGCTCACCCTTGGACACGCGGAACTATGGCTACACCTTC | . | . | TRBJ1-2 | TRBV18
CASSTGGSLLNSPLHF | TGTGCCAGCAGTACAGGGGGGTCCTTACTTAATTCACCCCTCCACTTT | . | TRBD1 | TRBJ1-6 | TRBV3-1/TRBV3-2
CASSQDPGTDTQYF | TGCGCCAGCAGCCAAGACCCCGGGACAGATACGCAGTATTTT | . | . | TRBJ2-3 | TRBV4-1
CASSLRDKNEKLFF | TGTGCCAGCAGCCTCAGGGATAAGAATGAAAAACTGTTTTTT | . | . | TRBJ1-4 | TRBV11-1
CASTPSGGLQETQYF | TGCGCCAGCACCCCAAGCGGGGGGCTTCAAGAGACCCAGTACTTC | . | TRBD2 | TRBJ2-5 | TRBV5-1
CASSDLSGTGGRYEQYF | TGTGCCAGCAGTGACCTTTCGGGGACAGGGGGAAGGTACGAGCAGTACTTC | . | TRBD1 | TRBJ2-7 | TRBV2
CASNDRSGQPQHF | TGTGCCAGCAACGACAGGTCGGGGCAGCCCCAGCATTTT | . | . | TRBJ1-5 | TRBV6-5
CASSPTGTSLREQYF | TGTGCCAGCAGCCCCACCGGGACTAGCCTTCGGGAGCAGTACTTC | . | TRBD2 | TRBJ2-7 | TRBV7-9
CASSVGTGWEYGYTF | TGTGCCAGCAGCGTCGGGACAGGGTGGGAATATGGCTACACCTTC | once | TRBD1 | TRBJ1-2 | TRBV9
CASSSARDNYEQYF | TGTGCCAGCAGCTCCGCCCGGGACAACTACGAGCAGTACTTC | . | . | TRBJ2-7 | TRBV13
CASSLSAGAYSYEQYF | TGTGCCAGCAGCCTCTCAGCGGGGGCCTACTCCTACGAGCAGTACTTC | . | TRBD2 | TRBJ2-7 | TRBV11-2
CASSEAVAGGFYNEQFF | TGTGCCAGCAGTGAAGCTGTAGCGGGGGGGTTCTACAATGAGCAGTTCTTC | . | TRBD2 | TRBJ2-1 | TRBV2
CASREETAYYGYTF | TGTGCCAGCAGGGAGGAGACTGCCTATTATGGCTACACCTTC | . | . | TRBJ1-2 | TRBV2
CASTDRGPGANVLTF | TGTGCCAGCACCGACAGGGGACCTGGGGCCAACGTCCTGACTTTC | few | TRBD1 | TRBJ2-6 | TRBV27
CASSFSDLENTEAFF | TGTGCCAGCAGCTTTTCAGATCTCGAGAACACTGAAGCTTTCTTT | . | . | TRBJ1-1 | TRBV5-6
CASSPGLRANYGYTF | TGTGCCAGTAGTCCGGGACTCCGAGCTAACTATGGCTACACCTTC | once | . | TRBJ1-2 | TRBV19
CASSFLSGSLDTGELFF | TGTGCCAGCAGCTTTCTTAGCGGGAGTCTCGACACCGGGGAGCTGTTTTTT | once | TRBD2 | TRBJ2-2 | TRBV5-8
CASSPQINSPLHF | TGTGCCAGTTCGCCGCAGATTAATTCACCCCTCCACTTT | . | . | TRBJ1-6 | TRBV14
CASSPSLRSSGGDEKLFF | TGTGCCAGCAGCCCTTCCCTACGAAGTTCAGGGGGAGACGAAAAACTGTTTTTT | . | TRBD1 | TRBJ1-4 | TRBV7-9
CASSESTAFTQYF | TGCGCCAGCAGTGAGTCGACAGCTTTTACGCAGTATTTT | few | . | TRBJ2-3 | TRBV10-1
CASSPSNAGGTQYF | TGTGCCAGCTCACCCTCCAATGCAGGGGGGACCCAGTACTTC | few | TRBD1 | TRBJ2-5 | TRBV18
CASRTTGTSLTGELFF | TGCGCCAGCAGGACCACCGGGACTAGCCTCACCGGGGAGCTGTTTTTT | once | TRBD2 | TRBJ2-2 | TRBV5-1
CASSVEGQGWNEAFF | TGTGCCAGCAGCGTAGAAGGGCAGGGGTGGAATGAAGCTTTCTTT | . | . | TRBJ1-1 | TRBV9
CASSLGDRELTEAFF | TGTGCCAGCAGCTTGGGCGACCGTGAACTAACTGAAGCTTTCTTT | . | . | TRBJ1-1 | TRBV5-4